This T cell receptor beta chain was captured by sequencing in a study of blood T cells in healthy people across ages. Study observations and caveats: Donor CMV infection status was unknown, possibly confounding age-related changes in expanded clonotypes.

Points on this clonotype: What it binds is unknown.

Primers used in a second PCR of roughly 6 to 11 cycles were a sample-barcoded 5' primer and a J-beta primer mix. TCRdb analysed the 5' RACE reads with MiXCR anew, one entry per CDR3 protein. In the table there are roughly 800,000 distinct CDR3 sequences, nearly 60% of which are singletons. V gave up 7 bases and J gave up 5 bases, with 18 bases separating them. There are 15 residues in the CDR3. Germline V gives CDR1 SGHTA, CDR2 FQGNSA. The sample comprised blood. This clonotype was sampled from a man aged 30-40 years in good health. The chain has TRBV7-2 and TRBJ2-1; D perhaps matches TRBD1 (5 bases). This chain's CDR3 is CASKGIRGSDNEQFF. CDR3 nucleotides: TGTGCCAGCAAGGGGATTAGAGGAAGCGACAATGAGCAGTTCTTC.